These 2 T cell receptor beta chains were all obtained from the same sample, sequenced in a study of Ad26.COV2.S vaccination and SARS-CoV-2 variants. Documented treatment: some 20 received Ad26.COV2.S at low or high dose, single or two shots; several received placebo; per-sample allocation not given. Specimen acquisition occurred on day 63 following the initial vaccine or placebo injection. The method was immunoSEQ multiplex PCR; TCRdb's version includes in-frame clones alone and lacks a portion of them. This sample has hundreds of thousands of clones, with about 88% found just once. Sample: peripheral blood, taken in a trial of Ad26.COV2.S vaccine versus placebo. The receptors were gathered from a person between 18 and 65 years old who received the Ad26.COV2.S COVID-19 vaccine or a placebo.

To note about this clone: The same CDR3 arises from other DNA sequences in this sample as well. The rearrangement links TRBV2 to TRBJ1-1; no reliable D call. Trimming removed 1 base from V and 1 base from J, with 4 bases in between. This CDR3 region has 13 residues. Germline V lookup: CDR1 SNHLY, CDR2 FYNNEI. The CDR3 bases are TGTGCCAGCAGTGAAGACGGGAACACTGAAGCTTTCTTT. The encoded protein is CASSEDGNTEAFF.

The chain couples TRBV2 to TRBJ1-4; TRBD1 matches at 8 bases. CDR1 is SNHLY, CDR2 FYNNEI, per germline. The V gene end was trimmed by 6 bases and the J gene end by 4 bases; junction bases not matched to a gene: 7. This CDR3 region has 15 residues. In nucleotides, the CDR3 is TGTGCCAGCAGAGATCAGACAGGGGATAATGAAAAACTGTTTTTT. Translation: CASRDQTGDNEKLFF.